The 6 T cell receptor beta chains listed next were all sequenced from one sample in a study of chemoradiotherapy in HPV16-positive cancers. TCRdb's copy holds only in-frame clones and misses some; the assay was immunoSEQ multiplex PCR. The sample contains about 13,000 clones, approximately 85% of which appear only once. The specimen comprised blood, sampled from a patient who underwent chemoradiotherapy. The receptors here all came from a human donor with HPV-associated anogenital cancer.

In DNA, the CDR3 is TGTGCCAGCACCCTACAGGGAATGAGTAATTCACCCCTCCACTTT. Its protein product is CASTLQGMSNSPLHF. The rearrangement uses TRBV5-4 and TRBJ1-6, with D possibly TRBD1 on 6 matching bases. CDR1 is SGHNT, CDR2 YYREEE, per germline (reference sequence). This CDR3 has 15 residues. Trimming stripped 6 bases from V and 6 bases from J, with 16 bases between.

The chain combines TRBV5-1 with TRBJ2-5, with D perhaps being TRBD1 or TRBD2 (6 bases each). CDR3 size: 15 residues. The germline V and J ends were trimmed by 0 bases and 6 bases, with 15 bases remaining between them. CDR1 is SGHRS and CDR2 is YFSETQ in the germline V gene. CDR3 bases: TGCGCCAGCAGCTTGGTAGTGGGGGGCGCAAAGACCCAGTACTTC. This sequence encodes CASSLVVGGAKTQYF.

In this sample, this clone turned up once. In DNA, the CDR3 is TGTGCCAGCAGCTTAGATTTGGGGGAGTATTCACCCCTCCACTTT. As protein: CASSLDLGEYSPLHF. The J gene is TRBJ1-6, the V gene TRBV7-2; D is possibly TRBD1 (5 bases). The CDR3 consists of 15 residues. Trimming stripped 1 base from V and 8 bases from J, with 12 bases between. CDR1 is SGHTA and CDR2 is FQGNSA in the germline V gene. Variable domain in full (rest from reference TRBV7-2 and TRBJ1-6): GAGVSQSPSNKVTEKGKDVELRCDPISGHTALYWYRQSLGQGLEFLIYFQGNSAPDKSGLPSDRFSAERTGGSVSTLTIQRTQQEDSAVYLCASSLDLGEYSPLHFGNGTRLTVT.

V is TRBV18 and J is TRBJ2-5, with 11 bases lining up with TRBD2. The V gene's germline CDR1 is KGHSH and CDR2 LQKENI. This CDR3 region has 14 residues. The ends lost 4 bases at V and 4 bases at J; junction bases unmatched: 2. The CDR3 spells CASSRTSGGETQYF. The DNA of the CDR3 is TGTGCCAGCTCACGAACTAGCGGGGGAGAGACCCAGTACTTC.

This chain's CDR3 is CAAKGQTGTNPEETQYF. For the CDR3, the DNA is TGTGCCGCGAAAGGACAGACCGGGACTAACCCCGAAGAGACCCAGTACTTC. The chain couples TRBV10-3 to TRBJ2-5; TRBD2 might be the D (7 bases). Trimming stripped 11 bases from V and 3 bases from J, with 28 bases between. CDR3 length: 17 amino acids. In germline, CDR1 is ENHRY, CDR2 SYGVKD.

V and J are TRBV9 and TRBJ2-5; 12 bases are shared with TRBD2. Germline CDR1 SGDLS, CDR2 YYNGEE. This CDR3 contains 15 residues. Trimming took 4 bases from V and 5 from J; bases not matched to a gene: 6. In DNA, the CDR3 is TGTGCCAGCAGCCCCCTAGCGGGGGGGTCGGAGACCCAGTACTTC. It is translated as CASSPLAGGSETQYF.